These 15 T cell receptor beta chains originate from one sample sequenced in a study of blood T cell repertoires in COVID-19. The table came from immunoSEQ multiplex PCR; TCRdb's copy has only in-frame clones and leaves some out. The table has 150,000 to 200,000 clones, about 86% seen once. Sequenced sample: peripheral blood. The receptors derive from an elderly woman with acute or convalescent COVID-19.

This chain links TRBV5-3 with TRBJ2-5, with 12 bases lining up with TRBD2. TRBV5-3 falls under the ORF class, with uncertain function. The V and J ends lost 0 bases and 5 bases, in that order; junction bases with no gene match: 5. The CDR3 loop spans 16 amino acids. CDR3 protein: CARSLGGLAGLETQYF. CDR3 coding DNA: TGTGCCAGAAGCTTGGGTGGACTAGCGGGGTTGGAGACCCAGTACTTC.

This clone was seen more than once but under ten times. This CDR3 is CASSLPGGTGANVLTF. Written as DNA, the CDR3 is TGTGCCAGCAGTTTACCAGGGGGTACCGGGGCCAACGTCCTGACTTTC. The gene calls are TRBV28 and TRBJ2-6; 7 bases map to TRBD1. The CDR3 extends over 16 amino acids. J gave up 4 bases and V 2 bases, and 5 bases lay outside the gene matches. From germline, CDR1 is MDHEN and CDR2 SYDVKM.

This clone has only a few counts. J is TRBJ2-1 and V is TRBV20-1; D not resolved. V was cut by 5 bases and J by 10 bases, with 12 bases left in between. This CDR3 comprises 11 residues. Germline values: CDR1 DFQATT, CDR2 SNEGSKA (reference sequence). The CDR3 reads CSASSLDEQFF. For the CDR3, the DNA is TGCAGTGCTTCCTCTCTAGACGAGCAGTTCTTC.

The chain carries TRBV6-6 and TRBJ2-5; 9 nucleotides agree with TRBD1. The trim removed 6 bases at V and 6 bases at J, leaving 8 bases unmatched. Germline V gene sequence: CDR1 MNHNY, CDR2 SVGAGI (reference sequence). The CDR3 loop spans 14 amino acids. The DNA for the CDR3 is TGTGCCAGCAGCCCGGGACAGGGTGGGAAGACCCAGTACTTC. Translated: CASSPGQGGKTQYF.

J is TRBJ2-3 and V is TRBV4-1; unclear D gene. V lost 1 base and J 2 bases, leaving 7 bases between the germline ends. Per the germline V gene, CDR1 is MGHRA and CDR2 is YSYEKL. The CDR3 sequence is 14 residues long. In nucleotides, the CDR3 is TGCGCCAGCAGCCAAGTCCTGTTCACAGATACGCAGTATTTT. This codes for CASSQVLFTDTQYF.

The chain carries TRBV5-1 and TRBJ2-1; D is perhaps TRBD2 (6 bases). V lost 4 bases and J lost 0, with 14 bases in between. This CDR3 comprises 16 residues. CDR1 is SGHRS and CDR2 is YFSETQ in the germline V gene. The CDR3 DNA reads as TGCGCCAGCAGCGGCGGGACCCTAAGCTCCTACAATGAGCAGTTCTTC. Protein: CASSGGTLSSYNEQFF.

The chain's CDR3 is CASSQRSDDTGELFF. In nucleotides, the CDR3 is TGCGCCAGCAGCCAACGTAGCGATGACACCGGGGAGCTGTTTTTT. The chain combines TRBV4-1 with TRBJ2-2, with D tentatively TRBD2 (5 bases). The CDR3 totals 15 residues. Trimming took off 2 bases at V and 3 bases at J, with 10 bases between the two ends. Germline V gene lookup returns CDR1 MGHRA and CDR2 YSYEKL.

This clone was picked up one time. This chain connects TRBV7-9 to TRBJ2-3, with 9 bases lining up with TRBD1. V gave up 5 bases and J gave up 3 bases; unmatched junction bases: 0. The CDR3 contains 13 residues. Germline CDR1 reads SEHNR; CDR2 reads FQNEAQ (reference sequence). CDR3 residues: CASSGQGTDTQYF. The CDR3 DNA reads TGTGCCAGCAGCGGACAGGGGACAGATACGCAGTATTTT.

The CDR3 region is CASSWGQGNTEAFF. The CDR3 DNA sequence: TGTGCCAGCAGCTGGGGACAGGGGAACACTGAAGCTTTCTTT. V is TRBV7-3 and J is TRBJ1-1; 9 nucleotides align to TRBD1. The CDR3 loop spans 14 amino acids. Germline V gene lookup returns CDR1 SGHTA and CDR2 FQGTGA. V dropped 4 bases and J dropped 1; count of bases not matched to a gene: 1.

The chain joins TRBV25-1 to TRBJ2-7; weak D call: TRBD2 (6 bases). V was cut by 7 bases and J by 4 bases, with 14 bases left in between. Germline lookup yields CDR1 MGHDK and CDR2 SYGVNS. This CDR3 comprises 13 residues. The DNA for the CDR3 is TGTGCCAGCACCCTAGCAGGAGGGTACGAGCAGTACTTC. Its protein product is CASTLAGGYEQYF.

The rearrangement links TRBV19 to TRBJ1-5; tentatively, D is TRBD1 (6 bases). There are 15 residues in the CDR3. The V gene lost 4 bases and the J gene lost 5 bases, with 15 bases spanning the gap. Germline values: CDR1 LNHDA, CDR2 SQIVND (reference sequence). CDR3 sequence: CASSTHRTVDQPQHF. The CDR3 DNA follows: TGTGCCAGTAGTACTCACCGGACAGTAGATCAGCCCCAGCATTTT.

The chain employs TRBV4-2 and TRBJ1-2; 9 nucleotides align to TRBD1. The CDR3 is 15 residues long. Per the germline V gene, CDR1 is LGHNA and CDR2 is YNFKEQ. With V trimmed by 4 bases and J by 4 bases, 7 bases remained unmatched. CDR3 in DNA: TGTGCCAGCAGCCGCCCGGGACAGGGTCCCTATGGCTACACCTTC. Encoded protein: CASSRPGQGPYGYTF.

CDR3 sequence (DNA): TGCGCCAGCAGCTTGGCGGGTTACCTAGCCACAGATACGCAGTATTTT. Residues: CASSLAGYLATDTQYF. The chain is built from TRBV5-1 and TRBJ2-3; possible D gene TRBD2, 5 bases. The CDR3 contains 16 residues. In germline, CDR1 is SGHRS, CDR2 YFSETQ. V gave up 0 bases and J gave up 2 bases, with 13 bases separating them.

The chain carries TRBV7-8 and TRBJ2-2, with 11 bases fitting TRBD2. The CDR3 sequence is 17 residues long. Germline V gene data show CDR1 as SGHVS and CDR2 as FQNEAQ. Losses at the gene ends were 1 base for V and 3 bases for J; bases not matched to a gene: 4. The CDR3 DNA is TGTGCCAGCAGCTTAGGACTAGCGGGGAGGGACACCGGGGAGCTGTTTTTT. This codes for CASSLGLAGRDTGELFF.

The chain joins TRBV5-1 to TRBJ2-5; 9 bases line up with TRBD2. CDR3 length equals 16 residues. Germline V CDR1 and CDR2: SGHRS, YFSETQ. The J segment lost 4 bases and the V segment lost 1 base, leaving 8 bases of the junction unmatched. The CDR3 sequence is CASSLIAGAQGETQYF. As DNA, the CDR3 is TGCGCCAGCAGCTTGATAGCGGGGGCCCAAGGAGAGACCCAGTACTTC.